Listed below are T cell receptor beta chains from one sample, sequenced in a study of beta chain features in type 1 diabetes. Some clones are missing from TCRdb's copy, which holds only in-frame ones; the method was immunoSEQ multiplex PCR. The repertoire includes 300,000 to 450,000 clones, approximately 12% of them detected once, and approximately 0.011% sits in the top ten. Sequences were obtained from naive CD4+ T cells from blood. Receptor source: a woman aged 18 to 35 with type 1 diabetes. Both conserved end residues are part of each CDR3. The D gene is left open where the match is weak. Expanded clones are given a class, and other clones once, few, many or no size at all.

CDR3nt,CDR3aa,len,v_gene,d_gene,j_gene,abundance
TGCAGCGTTAAGACACGATTTTCCTACGAGCAGTACTTC,CSVKTRFSYEQYF,13,TRBV29-1,.,TRBJ2-7,few
TGCGCCAGCAGCGAAAGGAGCCAGTGGGAGGTCTACGAGCAGTACTTC,CASSERSQWEVYEQYF,16,TRBV4-1,.,TRBJ2-7,few
TGTGCCAGTAAAGAGTCAAGCTCCCTTATCATGAACACTGAAGCTTTCTTT,CASKESSSLIMNTEAFF,17,TRBV18,.,TRBJ1-1,.
TGTGCCAGCAGCTTGACAGGGGGGGACATTCAGTACTTC,CASSLTGGDIQYF,13,TRBV5-4,.,TRBJ2-4,.
TGTGCCACCAGCAGGGGACAGGGGGGGATCTATGGCTACACCTTC,CATSRGQGGIYGYTF,15,TRBV15,TRBD1,TRBJ1-2,.
TGTGCCAGCAGCTTAGAACTAGCGGGAGGGTACGAGCAGTACTTC,CASSLELAGGYEQYF,15,TRBV7-3,TRBD2,TRBJ2-7,.
TGTGCCAGCAGTGCCCAGACTAGCGGGACTGAGCAGTTCTTC,CASSAQTSGTEQFF,14,TRBV6-4,TRBD2,TRBJ2-1,few
TGTGCCAGCAGCGGAGGGCTTGGCTACACCTTC,CASSGGLGYTF,11,TRBV7-9,.,TRBJ1-2,.
TGCAGCGTTCAGACGGGAAAGAATCAGCCCCAGCATTTT,CSVQTGKNQPQHF,13,TRBV29-1,.,TRBJ1-5,few
TGTGCCAGCAGCAGACAGGGTCCAGAGACCCAGTACTTC,CASSRQGPETQYF,13,TRBV25-1,TRBD1,TRBJ2-5,.